These T cell receptor beta chains were read from a single sample in a study of beta chain features in type 1 diabetes. This table comes from immunoSEQ multiplex PCR, and its TCRdb copy is limited to in-frame clones, with some not included. The sample lists around 430,000 clones, approximately 28% occurring once. Sample: naive CD4+ T cells from blood. The receptors shown here come from a man in his late teens or twenties in good health. Each CDR3 is given with its conserved first and last residue. The order of the fields is D gene, J gene, clone size, V gene, CDR3 protein, CDR3 DNA. D genes are given only for firm matches. Only part of the rows carry a size: once, few, many, or a class if the clone is expanded.

.	TRBJ2-1	.	TRBV5-6	CASSSFPGQNEQFF	TGTGCCAGCAGCTCGTTCCCCGGACAGAATGAGCAGTTCTTC
.	TRBJ2-2	few	TRBV5-4	CASSSTPGELFF	TGTGCCAGCAGCTCCACCCCCGGGGAGCTGTTTTTT
TRBD2	TRBJ2-7	.	TRBV30	CAWSALAGAYEQYF	TGTGCCTGGAGTGCGCTAGCGGGGGCCTACGAGCAGTACTTC
.	TRBJ2-4	few	TRBV29-1	CSVEDLQNIQYF	TGCAGCGTTGAAGATCTTCAGAACATTCAGTACTTC
.	TRBJ1-1	few	TRBV9	CASRWGINGEAFF	TGTGCCAGCAGGTGGGGGATCAACGGTGAAGCTTTCTTT
.	TRBJ2-7	few	TRBV6-5	CASSYPPRGDHEQYF	TGTGCCAGCAGTTACCCCCCCCGGGGCGACCACGAGCAGTACTTC
TRBD1	TRBJ2-7	.	TRBV5-4	CASSLFGTGVEQYF	TGTGCCAGCAGCTTATTCGGGACAGGGGTCGAGCAGTACTTC
.	TRBJ2-5	.	TRBV9	CASSVGGLAGMETQYF	TGTGCCAGCAGCGTAGGTGGTCTAGCAGGAATGGAGACCCAGTACTTC
.	TRBJ2-1	few	TRBV2	CASRDWGGSYNEQFF	TGTGCCAGCAGAGACTGGGGCGGATCCTACAATGAGCAGTTCTTC
TRBD1	TRBJ2-7	.	TRBV18	CASSEGQEDEQYF	TGTGCCAGCTCAGAGGGACAGGAGGACGAGCAGTACTTC
TRBD2	TRBJ2-1	few	TRBV5-1	CASSSGLAGGTSYNEQFF	TGCGCCAGCAGCTCTGGACTAGCGGGAGGTACCTCCTACAATGAGCAGTTCTTC
TRBD1	TRBJ2-5	few	TRBV27	CASSFGTGGAGETQYF	TGTGCCAGCAGTTTTGGGACAGGGGGCGCAGGCGAGACCCAGTACTTC
TRBD2	TRBJ2-2	few	TRBV11-2	CASSPQLAGGTGELFF	TGTGCCAGCAGCCCGCAACTAGCGGGAGGAACCGGGGAGCTGTTTTTT
.	TRBJ2-6	.	TRBV28	CASSSPGAQGANVLTF	TGTGCCAGCAGTTCCCCGGGGGCGCAAGGGGCCAACGTCCTGACTTTC
TRBD2	TRBJ2-2	.	TRBV5-1	CASSLSGTNTGELFF	TGCGCCAGCAGCTTGAGCGGGACGAACACCGGGGAGCTGTTTTTT
TRBD2	TRBJ2-5	.	TRBV11-2	CASSLDASGRTQYF	TGTGCCAGCAGCTTAGATGCTAGCGGGAGGACCCAGTACTTC